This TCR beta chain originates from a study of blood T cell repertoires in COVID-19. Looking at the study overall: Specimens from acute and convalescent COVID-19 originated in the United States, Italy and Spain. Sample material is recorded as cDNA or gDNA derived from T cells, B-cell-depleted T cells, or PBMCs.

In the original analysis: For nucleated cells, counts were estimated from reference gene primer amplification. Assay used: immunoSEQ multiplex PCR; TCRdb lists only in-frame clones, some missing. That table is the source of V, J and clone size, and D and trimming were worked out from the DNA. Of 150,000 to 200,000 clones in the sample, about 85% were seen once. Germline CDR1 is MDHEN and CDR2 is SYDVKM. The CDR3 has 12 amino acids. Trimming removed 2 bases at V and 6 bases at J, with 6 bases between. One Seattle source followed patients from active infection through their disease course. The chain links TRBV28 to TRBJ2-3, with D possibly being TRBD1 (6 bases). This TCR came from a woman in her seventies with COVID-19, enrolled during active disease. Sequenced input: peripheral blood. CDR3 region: CASSLRGDTQYF. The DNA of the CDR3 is TGTGCCAGCAGTTTAAGGGGGGATACGCAGTATTTT.